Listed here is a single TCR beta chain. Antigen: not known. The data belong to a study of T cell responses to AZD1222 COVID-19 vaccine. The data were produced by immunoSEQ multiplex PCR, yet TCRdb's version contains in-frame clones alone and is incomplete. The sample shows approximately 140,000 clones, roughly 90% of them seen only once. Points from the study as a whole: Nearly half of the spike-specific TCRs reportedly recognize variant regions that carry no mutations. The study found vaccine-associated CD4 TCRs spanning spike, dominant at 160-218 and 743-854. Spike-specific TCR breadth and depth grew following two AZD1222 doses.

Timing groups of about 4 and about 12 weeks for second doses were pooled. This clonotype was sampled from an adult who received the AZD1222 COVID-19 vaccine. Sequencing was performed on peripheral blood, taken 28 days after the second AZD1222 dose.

The CDR3, as DNA: TGCGCCAGCAGCTTGGAGGGACTCCAAACAGGAAACACCATATATTTT. This codes for CASSLEGLQTGNTIYF. The rearrangement links TRBV5-1 to TRBJ1-3; TRBD1 is a possible D gene (5 bases). Germline loops: CDR1 SGHRS, CDR2 YFSETQ. The CDR3 is 16 residues long. V gave up 0 bases and J gave up 4 bases, with 14 bases separating them.